This TCR beta chain derives from a study of blood T cell repertoires in COVID-19. Overall study context: T cells, B-cell-depleted T cells, or PBMCs supplied cDNA or gDNA.

Assay: immunoSEQ multiplex PCR; the TCRdb copy retains only in-frame clones and omits some. The repertoire holds roughly 40,000 clones, with approximately 90% as singletons. The V gene lost 4 bases and the J gene lost 0 bases, with 10 bases spanning the gap. This CDR3 is 15 amino acids long. Germline values: CDR1 LNHDA, CDR2 SQIVND (reference sequence). The sample taken for sequencing was peripheral blood. This chain joins TRBV19 and TRBJ1-3, with D uncertain. The sequence derives from a man between 45 and 60 years old with COVID-19, enrolled during active disease. The CDR3 DNA is TGTGCCAGTAGTACCGGGTCGGGCTCTGGAAACACCATATATTTT. Translation gives CASSTGSGSGNTIYF.